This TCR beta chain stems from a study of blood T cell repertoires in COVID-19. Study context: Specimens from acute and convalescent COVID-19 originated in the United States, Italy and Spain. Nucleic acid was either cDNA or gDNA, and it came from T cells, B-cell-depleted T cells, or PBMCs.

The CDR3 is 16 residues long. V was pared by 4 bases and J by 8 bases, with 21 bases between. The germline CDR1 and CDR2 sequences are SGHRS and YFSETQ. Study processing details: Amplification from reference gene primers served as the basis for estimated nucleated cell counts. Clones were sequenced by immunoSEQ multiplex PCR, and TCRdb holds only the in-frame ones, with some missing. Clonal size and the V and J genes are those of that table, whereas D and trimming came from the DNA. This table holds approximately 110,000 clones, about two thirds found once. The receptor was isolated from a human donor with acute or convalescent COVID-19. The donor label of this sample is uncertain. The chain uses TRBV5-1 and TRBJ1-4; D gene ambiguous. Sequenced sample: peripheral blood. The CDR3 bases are TGCGCCAGCAGCACTGGCATGCAGGCGCTCCGAGAAAAACTGTTTTTT. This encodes CASSTGMQALREKLFF.